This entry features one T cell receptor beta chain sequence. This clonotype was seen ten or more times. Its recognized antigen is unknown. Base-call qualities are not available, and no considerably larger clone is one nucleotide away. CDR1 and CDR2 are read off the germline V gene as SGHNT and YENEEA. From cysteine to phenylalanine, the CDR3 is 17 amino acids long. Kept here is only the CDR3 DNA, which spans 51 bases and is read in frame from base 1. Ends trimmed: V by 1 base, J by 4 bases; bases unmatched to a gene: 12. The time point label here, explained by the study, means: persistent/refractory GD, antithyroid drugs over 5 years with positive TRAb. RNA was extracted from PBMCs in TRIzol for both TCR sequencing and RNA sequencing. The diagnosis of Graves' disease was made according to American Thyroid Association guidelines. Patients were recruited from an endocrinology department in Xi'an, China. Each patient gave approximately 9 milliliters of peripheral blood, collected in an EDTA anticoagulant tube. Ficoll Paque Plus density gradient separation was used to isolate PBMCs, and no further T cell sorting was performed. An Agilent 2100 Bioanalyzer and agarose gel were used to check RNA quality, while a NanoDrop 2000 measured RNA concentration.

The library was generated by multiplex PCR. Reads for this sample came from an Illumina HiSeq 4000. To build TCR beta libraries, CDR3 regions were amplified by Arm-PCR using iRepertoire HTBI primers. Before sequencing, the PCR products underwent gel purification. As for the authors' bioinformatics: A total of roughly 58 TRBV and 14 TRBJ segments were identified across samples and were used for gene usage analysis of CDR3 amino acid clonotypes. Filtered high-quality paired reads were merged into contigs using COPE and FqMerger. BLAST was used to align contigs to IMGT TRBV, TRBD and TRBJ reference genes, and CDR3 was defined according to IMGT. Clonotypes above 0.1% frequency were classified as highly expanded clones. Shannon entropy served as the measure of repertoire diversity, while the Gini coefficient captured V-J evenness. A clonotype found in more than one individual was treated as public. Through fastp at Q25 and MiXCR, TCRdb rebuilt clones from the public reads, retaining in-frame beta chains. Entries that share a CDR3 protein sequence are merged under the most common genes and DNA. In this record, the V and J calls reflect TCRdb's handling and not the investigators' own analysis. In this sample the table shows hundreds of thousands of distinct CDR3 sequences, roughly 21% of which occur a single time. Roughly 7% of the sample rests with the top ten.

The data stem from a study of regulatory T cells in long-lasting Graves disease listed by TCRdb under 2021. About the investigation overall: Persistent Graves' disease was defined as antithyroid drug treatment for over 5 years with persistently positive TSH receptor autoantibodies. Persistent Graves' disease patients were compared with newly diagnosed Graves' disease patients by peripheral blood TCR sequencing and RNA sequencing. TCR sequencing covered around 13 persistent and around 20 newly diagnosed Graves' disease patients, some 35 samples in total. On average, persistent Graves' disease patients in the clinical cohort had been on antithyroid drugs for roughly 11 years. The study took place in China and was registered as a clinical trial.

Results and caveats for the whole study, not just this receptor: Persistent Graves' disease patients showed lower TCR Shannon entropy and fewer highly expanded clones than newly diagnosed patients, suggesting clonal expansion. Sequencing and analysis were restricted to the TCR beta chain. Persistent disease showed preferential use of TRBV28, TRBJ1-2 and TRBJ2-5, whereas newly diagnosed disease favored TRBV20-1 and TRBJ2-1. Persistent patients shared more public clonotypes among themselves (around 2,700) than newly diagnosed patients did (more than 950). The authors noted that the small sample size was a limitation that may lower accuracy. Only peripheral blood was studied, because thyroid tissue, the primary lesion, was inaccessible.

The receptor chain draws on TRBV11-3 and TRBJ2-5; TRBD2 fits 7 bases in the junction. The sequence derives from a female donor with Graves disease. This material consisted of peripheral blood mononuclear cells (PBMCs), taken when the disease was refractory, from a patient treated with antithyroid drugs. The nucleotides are TGTGCCAGCAGCTTAGGGGAGGGACCCACCAACAGAGAGACCCAGTACTTC. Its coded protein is CASSLGEGPTNRETQYF.